This is a list of T cell receptor beta chains from one sample in a study of human T cells and chemical hapten exposure. TCRdb redid the calling of the RACE reads with MiXCR, one entry per CDR3 protein. The repertoire holds 370,000 or so distinct CDR3 sequences, with around 5% as singletons. The starting material was whole blood, obtained in connection with sensitization to the hapten diphenylcyclopropenone (DPC). The receptors were gathered from a woman aged 45-59 years with alopecia areata. Some clones in this sample may be carry-over from other donors' samples. Both conserved end residues are part of each CDR3. A D gene is named only where the DNA matches it firmly. Clone size is stated in some rows and not others, as once, few, many or a class when expanded.

V,size,D,J,CDR3,DNA
TRBV5-5,many,TRBD2,TRBJ2-2,CASSSKLAVGELFF,TGTGCCAGCAGCTCGAAACTAGCGGTCGGGGAGCTGTTTTTT
TRBV6-5,many,NA,TRBJ2-7,CASSTRRGYEQYF,TGTGCCAGCAGTACGCGAAGGGGGTACGAGCAGTACTTC
TRBV4-1,many,NA,TRBJ1-1,CASSYLPGSSANTEAFF,TGCGCCAGCAGTTACCTCCCGGGTTCTTCTGCAAACACTGAAGCTTTCTTT
TRBV9,many,NA,TRBJ2-1,CASSVWGLGYNEQFF,TGTGCCAGCAGCGTCTGGGGGCTTGGCTACAATGAGCAGTTCTTC
TRBV7-9,few,TRBD2,TRBJ2-1,CASSHGLAESNEQFF,TGTGCCAGCAGTCACGGACTAGCGGAAAGCAATGAGCAGTTCTTC
TRBV9,few,NA,TRBJ2-1,CASSVGGGGGYNEQFF,TGTGCCAGCAGCGTAGGGGGCGGAGGAGGGTACAATGAGCAGTTCTTC
TRBV10-3,NA,NA,TRBJ1-1,CAAWGGTEAFF,TGTGCCGCCTGGGGGGGAACTGAAGCTTTCTTT
TRBV28,NA,NA,TRBJ1-2,CASSLAKAGRGYTF,TGTGCCAGCAGTTTGGCGAAGGCCGGGCGGGGCTACACCTTC
TRBV6-6,many,NA,TRBJ2-7,CASSYSQVSEQYF,TGTGCCAGCAGTTACTCCCAGGTCTCCGAGCAGTACTTC
TRBV12-3/TRBV12-4,NA,TRBD1,TRBJ2-7,CASSPETGVYEQYF,TGTGCCAGCAGTCCCGAGACAGGGGTCTACGAGCAGTACTTC
TRBV9,few,NA,TRBJ1-5,CASNPGPLDQPQHF,TGTGCCAGCAATCCCGGCCCCCTCGATCAGCCCCAGCATTTT
TRBV7-9,many,NA,TRBJ2-3,CASSSTGYTDTQYF,TGTGCCAGCAGCTCCACAGGGTATACGGATACGCAGTATTTT
TRBV12-3/TRBV12-4,NA,NA,TRBJ1-6,CASKDGSSYNSPLHF,TGTGCCAGCAAAGACGGCAGCTCCTATAATTCACCCCTCCACTTT
TRBV12-3/TRBV12-4,many,NA,TRBJ1-3,CASRGLPGTGNTIYF,TGTGCCAGCCGGGGTTTACCGGGAACTGGAAACACCATATATTTT
TRBV5-1,many,TRBD1,TRBJ1-2,CASSRADREDGYTF,TGCGCCAGCAGCCGGGCCGACAGGGAGGACGGCTACACCTTC
TRBV7-6,many,NA,TRBJ2-1,CASAVLGGSYNEQFF,TGTGCCAGCGCCGTCCTTGGGGGGTCCTACAATGAGCAGTTCTTC
TRBV7-9,few,NA,TRBJ1-4,CASSSVAEKLFF,TGTGCCAGCAGCTCAGTGGCGGAAAAACTGTTTTTT
TRBV12-3/TRBV12-4,many,NA,TRBJ2-3,CASSFGLRTDTQYF,TGTGCCAGCAGTTTCGGGCTACGCACAGATACGCAGTATTTT
TRBV9,NA,NA,TRBJ1-5,CADRDGHSNQPQHF,TGTGCCGACCGGGACGGACATAGCAATCAGCCCCAGCATTTT
TRBV11-2,many,NA,TRBJ1-5,CASSLEGPDQPQHF,TGTGCCAGCAGCTTAGAGGGTCCGGATCAGCCCCAGCATTTT
TRBV6-2/TRBV6-3,few,NA,TRBJ1-1,CASSSGTGIRTEAFF,TGTGCCAGCAGTTCCGGAACAGGGATTCGGACTGAAGCTTTCTTT
TRBV28,many,NA,TRBJ1-5,CASSFTGRVYHQPQHF,TGTGCCAGCAGTTTTACGGGCAGGGTATACCATCAGCCCCAGCATTTT
TRBV15,NA,NA,TRBJ2-7,CATSRGVGAYEQYF,TGTGCCACCAGCAGAGGGGTTGGGGCCTACGAGCAGTACTTC
TRBV29-1,NA,NA,TRBJ2-3,CSGSAGGIHTDTQYF,TGCAGCGGCTCGGCGGGCGGCATCCACACAGATACGCAGTATTTT
TRBV5-6,NA,TRBD1,TRBJ1-5,CASSLVSRGRQPQHF,TGTGCCAGCAGCTTGGTAAGCAGGGGGAGACAGCCCCAGCATTTT
TRBV6-2/TRBV6-3,few,NA,TRBJ1-1,CASSSVGAGNTEAFF,TGTGCCAGCAGTTCCGTGGGCGCAGGGAACACTGAAGCTTTCTTT
TRBV11-2,NA,TRBD2,TRBJ2-1,CASSLGLAERLNEQFF,TGTGCCAGCAGCTTAGGGCTAGCGGAGAGGTTAAATGAGCAGTTCTTC
TRBV7-8,many,NA,TRBJ1-1,CASSLAGPRTEAFF,TGTGCCAGCAGCTTAGCGGGCCCACGCACTGAAGCTTTCTTT
TRBV6-5,many,NA,TRBJ1-1,CASTGSTNTEAFF,TGTGCCAGCACAGGGTCGACGAACACTGAAGCTTTCTTT
TRBV7-3,many,NA,TRBJ1-1,CASSSSGGHGAEAFF,TGTGCCAGCAGCTCGTCCGGAGGGCACGGGGCTGAAGCTTTCTTT
TRBV2,few,NA,TRBJ1-2,CASSGAPEGHGYTF,TGTGCCAGCAGTGGGGCGCCGGAGGGCCATGGCTACACCTTC
TRBV20-1,few,TRBD1,TRBJ1-4,CSVGQATNEKLFF,TGCAGTGTAGGACAGGCGACTAATGAAAAACTGTTTTTT
TRBV28,NA,TRBD1,TRBJ2-5,CASSLNRGRETQYF,TGTGCCAGCAGTTTAAACAGGGGGCGAGAGACCCAGTACTTC
TRBV12-3/TRBV12-4,NA,TRBD2,TRBJ2-5,CASSFLSGLAGGETQYF,TGTGCCAGCAGTTTCCTGTCGGGACTAGCGGGAGGCGAGACCCAGTACTTC
TRBV7-9,few,TRBD2,TRBJ2-7,CASSPSVPLSGRSHEQYF,TGTGCCAGCAGCCCCTCCGTCCCCCTTAGCGGGAGGAGCCACGAGCAGTACTTC
TRBV7-2,many,NA,TRBJ2-7,CASRDPNGYEQYF,TGTGCCAGCAGGGACCCTAACGGCTACGAGCAGTACTTC
TRBV29-1,NA,NA,TRBJ2-5,CSVSRTEETQYF,TGCAGCGTCTCCCGGACGGAGGAGACCCAGTACTTC
TRBV29-1,NA,TRBD2,TRBJ2-6,CSVEESWAGRALEANVLTF,TGCAGCGTTGAAGAATCGTGGGCAGGGAGGGCCCTCGAGGCCAACGTCCTGACTTTC
TRBV7-3,many,TRBD1,TRBJ1-1,CASSLTGDMEAFF,TGTGCCAGCAGCTTGACAGGGGATATGGAAGCTTTCTTT
TRBV28,NA,TRBD1,TRBJ1-1,CASSYATGGNTEAFF,TGTGCCAGCAGTTACGCGACAGGGGGCAACACTGAAGCTTTCTTT
TRBV12-3/TRBV12-4,many,NA,TRBJ2-3,CASRGDSGPADTQYF,TGTGCCAGCAGGGGGGACTCCGGGCCGGCAGATACGCAGTATTTT
TRBV4-2,many,NA,TRBJ1-5,CASSQGRYQPQHF,TGTGCCAGCAGCCAAGGGCGATATCAGCCCCAGCATTTT
TRBV7-2,NA,NA,TRBJ1-1,CASSLGETNTEAFF,TGTGCCAGCAGCTTAGGAGAGACTAACACTGAAGCTTTCTTT
TRBV7-2,many,NA,TRBJ1-5,CASSLESGASNQPQHF,TGTGCCAGCAGCTTAGAGTCGGGGGCAAGCAATCAGCCCCAGCATTTT
TRBV5-1,many,TRBD1,TRBJ1-2,CASRVDRDGYTF,TGCGCCAGCAGGGTGGACAGGGATGGCTACACCTTC